Listed here are 3 T cell receptor beta chains from one sample, sequenced in a study of tissue T cells after allogeneic stem cell transplantation. This table comes from immunoSEQ multiplex PCR, and its TCRdb copy is limited to in-frame clones, with some not included. The sample holds about 2,400 clones; approximately 59% are singletons and the top ten take 3% to 3.5%. Sequencing input: gut tissue. All receptors derive from a female BALB/c mouse in good health. For this strain, the MHC haplotype corresponds to H2-d.

A word on this clone: Germline and genes: mouse. The sequenced fragment ends 1 residue before the CDR3 boundary, so the rest is inferred from the germline J gene. This rearrangement joins TRBV20 to TRBJ2-3; the match to TRBD2 covers 10 bases. The CDR3 totals 14 residues. Germline loops: CDR1 GFQATS, CDR2 STVNSAI. Losses at the gene ends were 5 bases for V and 0 bases for J; bases not matched to a gene: 2. The DNA read from the CDR3 is TGTGGTGCTCTGACTGGGGGGAGTGCAGAAACGCTGTAT. It yields the protein CGALTGGSAETLY. The CDR3 as a whole reads CGALTGGSAETLYF.

Note on this clone: Mouse gene names apply. The chain's CDR3 is CGARDSNQDTQYF. CDR3 DNA, as far as it was read: TGTGGTGCTAGGGACTCCAACCAAGACACCCAGTAC. V usage is TRBV20 and J usage is TRBJ2-5; D gene unclear. The read falls 1 residue short of the CDR3 end, and the missing part is taken from the germline J gene. Looked up from germline, CDR1 is GFQATS and CDR2 is STVNSAI. V lost 0 bases and J 0 bases, leaving 4 bases between the germline ends. This CDR3 contains 13 residues.

With regard to this clone: Gene names and germline refer to mouse. The CDR3 is cut off 1 residue early in the read; its end comes from the germline J gene. The chain couples TRBV19 to TRBJ2-4; D possibly corresponds to TRBD1 (6 bases). This CDR3 region has 11 residues. Germline CDR1 FNHDT, CDR2 SITEND (reference sequence). The V and J ends lost 6 bases and 6 bases respectively, with 8 bases between them. The CDR3 loop is CASIQGNTLYF. Incomplete CDR3 DNA: TGTGCCAGCATCCAGGGGAACACCTTGTAC.